The sequence of this T cell receptor (beta chain) was determined in a study of blood T cell repertoires in COVID-19. In the original analysis: Researchers report that nucleated cell counts were estimated from reference gene primer amplification. The protocol was immunoSEQ multiplex PCR, while the TCRdb copy is restricted to in-frame clones and leaves out a portion. Clone size and the V and J calls come from that table; the DNA yielded D and trimming. The table has 80,000 or so clones, approximately 80% seen once. Trimming took 1 base from V and 4 from J; bases not matched to a gene: 2. The CDR3 spans 14 residues. Germline V gene lookup returns CDR1 SGHDN and CDR2 FVKESK.

The sequenced sample was peripheral blood. The receptor was derived from an elderly woman with acute or convalescent COVID-19. The chain employs TRBV14 and TRBJ1-2; 8 bases line up with TRBD1. The CDR3 loop is CASSQGTGIYGYTF. In DNA form, the CDR3 reads TGTGCCAGCAGCCAAGGGACAGGGATCTATGGCTACACCTTC.